A single sample is the source of the 18 T cell receptor beta chains below, sequenced in a study of blood T cell repertoires in COVID-19 (dated by TCRdb to the early 2020s). Library prep was done by the immunoSEQ multiplex PCR assay. Drawn from immuneACCESS, this table holds only the in-frame rearrangements with V and J called that TCRdb kept. Clones are partly lost; checked studies trace under half to an unresolved V gene and leave the rest unexplained. In this sample the table shows about 210,000 clones, more than 80% of which occur a single time. The ten largest make up about a tenth of the sample. The sequencing sample was made of PBMCs or T cells enriched from blood (not recorded which). These receptors all stem from a man in his forties or fifties who had recovered from COVID-19.

The gene calls are TRBV3-1 (or the pseudogene TRBV3-2) and TRBJ2-7; D is perhaps TRBD1 (5 bases). Germline V CDR1 and CDR2: LGHDT, YNNKEL (reference sequence). This CDR3 comprises 14 residues. Trimming stripped 3 bases from V and 2 bases from J, with 11 bases between. CDR3 DNA: TGTGCCAGCAGCCATACCACAGGTACCTACGAGCAGTACTTC. Its protein is CASSHTTGTYEQYF.

The J gene is TRBJ1-2, the V gene TRBV5-1; D is undetermined. CDR3 length equals 12 residues. Germline values: CDR1 SGHRS, CDR2 YFSETQ. Trimming took off 7 bases at V and 8 bases at J, with 15 bases between the two ends. The CDR3 sequence is CASREGTRGYTF. CDR3 coding DNA: TGCGCCAGCCGCGAGGGTACGAGGGGCTACACCTTC.

J is TRBJ2-7 and V is TRBV5-1; unclear D gene. Germline CDR1 reads SGHRS; CDR2 reads YFSETQ. V gave up 1 base and J gave up 0 bases, with 8 bases separating them. This CDR3 region has 14 residues. In DNA form, the CDR3 reads TGCGCCAGCAGCTTGATGGCGGACTCCTACGAGCAGTACTTC. This translates into CASSLMADSYEQYF.

The chain employs TRBV5-1 and TRBJ1-2; 7 positions match TRBD1. The germline V gene encodes CDR1 SGHRS and CDR2 YFSETQ. This CDR3 region has 14 residues. Trimming cost V 7 bases and J 8 bases; bases outside gene matches: 14. In nucleotides, the CDR3 is TGCGCCAGCGGCCCGACAGGGCCGACCTTCGGCTACACCTTC. Translation: CASGPTGPTFGYTF.

J is TRBJ2-7 and V is TRBV7-8; TRBD2 matches 7 bases. J gave up 0 bases and V 4 bases, and 15 bases lay outside the gene matches. This CDR3 comprises 18 residues. Germline-derived CDR1 and CDR2 are SGHVS and FQNEAQ. CDR3 residues: CASSSTSLTAGVSYEQYF. CDR3 coding DNA: TGTGCCAGCAGCTCAACTTCTCTGACGGCGGGGGTCTCCTACGAGCAGTACTTC.

The chain has TRBV2 and TRBJ1-2; 8 bases map to TRBD1. Per the germline V gene, CDR1 is SNHLY and CDR2 is FYNNEI. J lost 7 bases, V lost 6 bases, and 4 bases had no gene match. The CDR3 totals 12 residues. CDR3 sequence: CASRADRGGYTF. The CDR3 DNA follows: TGTGCCAGCAGAGCAGACAGGGGTGGCTACACCTTC. The variable domain in full, with the rest retrieved from reference TRBV2 and TRBJ1-2, is EPEVTQTPSHQVTQMGQEVILRCVPISNHLYFYWYRQILGQKVEFLVSFYNNEISEKSEIFDDQFSVERPDGSNFTLKIRSTKLEDSAMYFCASRADRGGYTFGSGTRLTVV.

This clone was detected once. CDR3 nucleotides: TGCGCCAGCAGCCGAGGGGGTAACACCGGGGAGCTGTTTTTT. This codes for CASSRGGNTGELFF. The V gene is TRBV4-1, the J gene TRBJ2-2; D may be TRBD1 (6 bases). There are 14 residues in the CDR3. The V gene lost 4 bases and the J gene lost 2 bases, with 8 bases spanning the gap. Germline V CDR1 and CDR2: MGHRA, YSYEKL.

The CDR3 protein is CASSLEGLAGGLTDTQYF. CDR3 in DNA: TGTGCCAGCAGCTTAGAAGGACTAGCGGGAGGGCTAACAGATACGCAGTATTTT. The gene calls are TRBV11-2 and TRBJ2-3, with TRBD2 matching over 15 bases. The germline V gene has CDR1 SGHAT and CDR2 FQNNGV. The CDR3 is 18 amino acids. Trimming cost V 0 bases and J 3 bases; bases outside gene matches: 4.

The chain links TRBV7-9 to TRBJ1-1, with no clear D. Trimming took off 5 bases at V and 8 bases at J, with 9 bases between the two ends. CDR3 size: 11 residues. Per germline, CDR1 SEHNR and CDR2 FQNEAQ (reference sequence). CDR3 sequence reads: CASSLTPEAFF. In DNA form, the CDR3 reads TGTGCCAGCAGCCTAACCCCCGAAGCTTTCTTT.

The chain recombines TRBV15 with TRBJ1-1; maybe TRBD1 (5 bases). Germline V gives CDR1 LNHNV, CDR2 YYDKDF (reference sequence). The germline V and J ends were trimmed by 0 bases and 1 base, with 9 bases remaining between them. The CDR3 runs 15 residues. The CDR3 DNA sequence: TGTGCCACCAGCAGAGACAGGGCTGCGAACACTGAAGCTTTCTTT. Protein product: CATSRDRAANTEAFF.

The chain employs TRBV4-2 and TRBJ1-1, with D perhaps TRBD1 (5 bases). Trimming removed 1 base from V and 7 bases from J, with 22 bases in between. CDR1 is LGHNA, CDR2 YNFKEQ, per germline. There are 17 residues in the CDR3. The CDR3 here is CASSQGLGPDRNYEAFF. For the CDR3, the DNA is TGTGCCAGCAGCCAAGGATTGGGGCCAGACAGAAACTATGAAGCTTTCTTT.

This clone was seen a single time. V and J are TRBV19 and TRBJ1-4, with D hard to call. V was clipped by 10 bases and J by 6 bases, with 15 bases between them. This CDR3 has 13 amino acids. CDR1 is LNHDA, CDR2 SQIVND, per germline (reference sequence). The CDR3 spells CATAGELDEKLFF. The DNA for the CDR3 is TGTGCCACCGCCGGGGAGCTGGATGAAAAACTGTTTTTT.

This chain connects TRBV11-2 to TRBJ1-2; 9 positions match TRBD1. V was pared by 0 bases and J by 4 bases, with 9 bases of the junction left unmatched. The germline CDR1 and CDR2 sequences are SGHAT and FQNNGV. The length of the CDR3 is 17 residues. The CDR3 nucleotides read TGTGCCAGCAGCTTAGATTTGGGACAGGGTGGGCCCTATGGCTACACCTTC. Translation gives CASSLDLGQGGPYGYTF. The complete variable domain, with remaining parts taken from reference TRBV11-2 and TRBJ1-2, reads EAGVAQSPRYKIIEKRQSVAFWCNPISGHATLYWYQQILGQGPKLLIQFQNNGVVDDSQLPKDRFSAERLKGVDSTLKIQPAKLEDSAVYLCASSLDLGQGGPYGYTFGSGTRLTVV.

This clone was seen more than once but under ten times. For the CDR3, the DNA is TGTGCCATCAGAGCTCCGGGACAGGGCAGAAACACCATATATTTT. This translates into CAIRAPGQGRNTIYF. This rearrangement joins TRBV10-3 to TRBJ1-3, with 9 nucleotides matching TRBD1. The CDR3 is made up of 15 amino acids. V trimming: 6 bases; J trimming: 5 bases; junction bases outside the gene matches: 8. Germline V lookup: CDR1 ENHRY, CDR2 SYGVKD.

In its sample, this clone was seen once. V is TRBV6-5 and J is TRBJ1-3, with D uncertain. Germline V gene sequence: CDR1 MNHEY, CDR2 SVGAGI. This CDR3 has 13 residues. V was pared by 11 bases and J by 4 bases, with 15 bases between. The CDR3 DNA reads TGTGCCGGCCAAACCTCGGGGGGAAACACCATATATTTT. Translating gives CAGQTSGGNTIYF.

This clone has more than one count but fewer than ten. The CDR3 DNA reads TGTGCCAGCTCCTGGGGCGGCGAGCAGTACTTC. Residues: CASSWGGEQYF. The gene calls are TRBV18 and TRBJ2-7, with D possibly matching TRBD1 (5 bases). V lost 6 bases and J 6 bases, leaving 9 bases between the germline ends. The CDR3 extends over 11 amino acids. Germline V lookup: CDR1 KGHSH, CDR2 LQKENI.

The rearrangement uses TRBV5-4 and TRBJ2-5, with 7 bases fitting TRBD2. CDR1 and CDR2 (germline): SGHNT, YYREEE (reference sequence). CDR3 length: 14 amino acids. Trimming removed 4 bases from V and 3 bases from J; junction bases left unmatched: 6. CDR3 nucleotides: TGTGCCAGCAGCCAGGGACTAACTAAAGAGACCCAGTACTTC. Translated: CASSQGLTKETQYF.

This clone was detected only once. The chain couples TRBV15 to TRBJ1-2; D remains unclear. CDR1 LNHNV and CDR2 YYDKDF come from the germline V gene (reference sequence). The CDR3 contains 14 residues. V was cut by 0 bases and J by 3 bases, with 8 bases left in between. CDR3: CATSRDLTDYGYTF. The CDR3 DNA follows: TGTGCCACCAGCAGAGATCTTACAGACTATGGCTACACCTTC.